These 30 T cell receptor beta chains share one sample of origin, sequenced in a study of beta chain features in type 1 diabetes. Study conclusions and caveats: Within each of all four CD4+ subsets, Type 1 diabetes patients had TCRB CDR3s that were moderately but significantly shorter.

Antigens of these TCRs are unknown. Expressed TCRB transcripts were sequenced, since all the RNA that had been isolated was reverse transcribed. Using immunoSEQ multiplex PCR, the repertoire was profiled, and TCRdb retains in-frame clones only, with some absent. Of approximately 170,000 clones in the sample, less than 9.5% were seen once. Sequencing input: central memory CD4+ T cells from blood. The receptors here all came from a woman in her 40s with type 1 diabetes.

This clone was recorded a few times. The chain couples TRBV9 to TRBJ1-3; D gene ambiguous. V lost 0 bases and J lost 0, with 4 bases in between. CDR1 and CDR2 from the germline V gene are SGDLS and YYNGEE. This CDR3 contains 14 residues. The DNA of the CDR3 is TGTGCCAGCAGCGTAGACGGCTCTGGAAACACCATATATTTT. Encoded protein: CASSVDGSGNTIYF.

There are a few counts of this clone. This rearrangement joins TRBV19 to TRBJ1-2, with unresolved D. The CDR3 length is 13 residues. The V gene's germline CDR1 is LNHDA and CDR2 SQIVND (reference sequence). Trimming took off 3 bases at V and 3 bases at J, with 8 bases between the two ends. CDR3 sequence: CASSIRGDYGYTF. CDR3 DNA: TGTGCCAGTAGTATCCGGGGTGACTATGGCTACACCTTC.

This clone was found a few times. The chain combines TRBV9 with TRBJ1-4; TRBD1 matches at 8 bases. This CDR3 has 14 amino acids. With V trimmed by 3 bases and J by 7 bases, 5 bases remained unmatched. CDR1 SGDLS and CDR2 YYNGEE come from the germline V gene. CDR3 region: CASSGQGSSEKLFF. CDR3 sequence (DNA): TGTGCCAGCAGCGGACAGGGGTCTAGTGAAAAACTGTTTTTT.

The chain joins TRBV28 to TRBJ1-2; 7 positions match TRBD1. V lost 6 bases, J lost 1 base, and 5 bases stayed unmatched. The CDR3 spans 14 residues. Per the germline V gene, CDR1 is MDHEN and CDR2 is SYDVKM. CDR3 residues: CASSYRGFNYGYTF. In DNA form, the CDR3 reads TGTGCCAGCAGCTACAGGGGTTTTAACTATGGCTACACCTTC.

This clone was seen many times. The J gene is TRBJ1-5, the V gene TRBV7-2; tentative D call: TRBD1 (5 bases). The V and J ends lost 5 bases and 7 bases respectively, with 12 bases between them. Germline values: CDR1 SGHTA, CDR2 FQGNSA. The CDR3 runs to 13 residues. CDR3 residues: CASSDGGPQPQHF. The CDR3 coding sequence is TGTGCCAGCAGCGACGGGGGTCCCCAGCCCCAGCATTTT.

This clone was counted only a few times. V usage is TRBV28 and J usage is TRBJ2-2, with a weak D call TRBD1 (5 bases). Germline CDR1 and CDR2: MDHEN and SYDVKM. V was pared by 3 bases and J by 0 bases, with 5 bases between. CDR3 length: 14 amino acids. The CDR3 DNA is TGTGCCAGCAGTTTGACAGCGAACACCGGGGAGCTGTTTTTT. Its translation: CASSLTANTGELFF.

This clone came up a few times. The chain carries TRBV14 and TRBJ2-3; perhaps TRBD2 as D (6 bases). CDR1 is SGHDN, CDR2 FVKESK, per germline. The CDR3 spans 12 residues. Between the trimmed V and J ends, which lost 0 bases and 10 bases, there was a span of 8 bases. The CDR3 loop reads CASSQEVAAQYF. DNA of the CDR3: TGTGCCAGCAGCCAAGAGGTAGCGGCGCAGTATTTT.

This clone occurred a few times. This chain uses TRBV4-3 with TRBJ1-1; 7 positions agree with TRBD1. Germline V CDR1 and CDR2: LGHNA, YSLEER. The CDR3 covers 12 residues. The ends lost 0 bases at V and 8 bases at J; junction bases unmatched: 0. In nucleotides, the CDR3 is TGCGCCAGCAGCCAAGAGGACAGGGAAGCTTTCTTT. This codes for CASSQEDREAFF.

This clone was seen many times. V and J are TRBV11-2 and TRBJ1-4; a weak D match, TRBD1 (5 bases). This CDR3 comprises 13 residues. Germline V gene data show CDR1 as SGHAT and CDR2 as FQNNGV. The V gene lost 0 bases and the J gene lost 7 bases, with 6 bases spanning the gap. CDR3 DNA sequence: TGTGCCAGCAGCTTAGATGGGGCTGAAAAACTGTTTTTT. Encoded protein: CASSLDGAEKLFF.

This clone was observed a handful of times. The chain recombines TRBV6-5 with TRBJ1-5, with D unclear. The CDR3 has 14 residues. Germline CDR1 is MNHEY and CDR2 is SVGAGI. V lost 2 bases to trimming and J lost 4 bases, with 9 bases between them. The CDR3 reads CASSYQHPNQPQHF. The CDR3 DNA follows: TGTGCCAGCAGTTACCAACACCCAAATCAGCCCCAGCATTTT.

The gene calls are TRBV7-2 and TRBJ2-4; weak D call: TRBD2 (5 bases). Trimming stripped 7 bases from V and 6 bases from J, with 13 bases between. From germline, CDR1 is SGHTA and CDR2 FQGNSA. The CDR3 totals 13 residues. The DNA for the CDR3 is TGTGCCAGCAAAACGAGAGCGGCAAACATTCAGTACTTC. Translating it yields CASKTRAANIQYF.

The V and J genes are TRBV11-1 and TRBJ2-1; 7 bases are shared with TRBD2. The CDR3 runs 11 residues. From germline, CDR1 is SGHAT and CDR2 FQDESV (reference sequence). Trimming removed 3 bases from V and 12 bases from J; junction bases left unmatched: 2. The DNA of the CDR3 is TGTGCCAGCAGCTTTAGCGGGCGGCAGTTCTTC. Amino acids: CASSFSGRQFF.

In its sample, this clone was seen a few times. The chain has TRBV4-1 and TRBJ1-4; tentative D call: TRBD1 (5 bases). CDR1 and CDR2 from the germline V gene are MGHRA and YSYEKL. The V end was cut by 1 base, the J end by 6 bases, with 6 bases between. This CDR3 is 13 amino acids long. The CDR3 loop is CASSQGGDEKLFF. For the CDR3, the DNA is TGCGCCAGCAGCCAAGGGGGGGATGAAAAACTGTTTTTT.

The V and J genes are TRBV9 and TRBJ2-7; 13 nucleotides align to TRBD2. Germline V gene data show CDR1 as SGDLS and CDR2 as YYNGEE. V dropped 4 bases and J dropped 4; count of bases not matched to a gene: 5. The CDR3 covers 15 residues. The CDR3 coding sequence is TGTGCCAGCAGCTTCCGACTAGCGGGAGGTTACGAGCAGTACTTC. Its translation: CASSFRLAGGYEQYF.

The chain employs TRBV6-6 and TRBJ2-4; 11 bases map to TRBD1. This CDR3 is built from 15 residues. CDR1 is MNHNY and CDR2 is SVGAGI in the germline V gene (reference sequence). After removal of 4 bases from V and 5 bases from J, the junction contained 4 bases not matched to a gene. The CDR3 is CASSLGQGGENIQYF. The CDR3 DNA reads TGTGCCAGCAGTTTGGGACAGGGGGGGGAAAACATTCAGTACTTC.

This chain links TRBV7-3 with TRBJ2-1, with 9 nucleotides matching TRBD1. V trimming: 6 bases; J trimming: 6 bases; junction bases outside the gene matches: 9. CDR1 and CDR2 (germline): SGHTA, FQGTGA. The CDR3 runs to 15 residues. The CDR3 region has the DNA TGTGCCAGCAGGGATCCGGGACAGGGAATCAATGAGCAGTTCTTC. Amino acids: CASRDPGQGINEQFF.

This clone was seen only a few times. DNA for the CDR3: TGTGCCAGCAGCGGGCTAGCGGGGGGCTACGAGCAGTACTTC. Its translation is CASSGLAGGYEQYF. The chain employs TRBV9 and TRBJ2-7; TRBD2 aligns across 11 bases. There are 14 residues in the CDR3. V lost 3 bases to trimming and J lost 3 bases; unmatched junction nucleotides: 2. Germline V gene data show CDR1 as SGDLS and CDR2 as YYNGEE.

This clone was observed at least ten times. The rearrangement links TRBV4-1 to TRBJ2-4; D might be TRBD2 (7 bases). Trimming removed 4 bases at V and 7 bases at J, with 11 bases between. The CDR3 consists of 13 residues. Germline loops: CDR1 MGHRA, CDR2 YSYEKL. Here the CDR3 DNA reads TGCGCCAGCAGCCTGGAGGGGGGGAACATTCAGTACTTC. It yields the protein CASSLEGGNIQYF.

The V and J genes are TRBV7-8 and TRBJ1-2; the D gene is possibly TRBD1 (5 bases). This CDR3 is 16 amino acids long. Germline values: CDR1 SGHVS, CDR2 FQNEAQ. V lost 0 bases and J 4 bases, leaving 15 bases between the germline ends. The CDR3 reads CASSLARGRRIYGYTF. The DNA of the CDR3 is TGTGCCAGCAGCTTAGCGCGGGGCCGGCGGATCTATGGCTACACCTTC.

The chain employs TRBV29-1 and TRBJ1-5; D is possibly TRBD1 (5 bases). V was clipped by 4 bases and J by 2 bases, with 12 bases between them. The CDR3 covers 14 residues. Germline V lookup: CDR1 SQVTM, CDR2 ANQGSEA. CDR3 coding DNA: TGCAGCGTTGGGGGGGTAGGAGGCAATCAGCCCCAGCATTTT. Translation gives CSVGGVGGNQPQHF.

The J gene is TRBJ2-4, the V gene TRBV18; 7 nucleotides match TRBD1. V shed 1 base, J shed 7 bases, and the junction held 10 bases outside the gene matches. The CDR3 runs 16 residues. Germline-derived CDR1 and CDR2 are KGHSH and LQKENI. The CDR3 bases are TGTGCCAGCTCACCACTAGAGGGGGCCACGCGGAACATTCAGTACTTC. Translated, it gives CASSPLEGATRNIQYF.

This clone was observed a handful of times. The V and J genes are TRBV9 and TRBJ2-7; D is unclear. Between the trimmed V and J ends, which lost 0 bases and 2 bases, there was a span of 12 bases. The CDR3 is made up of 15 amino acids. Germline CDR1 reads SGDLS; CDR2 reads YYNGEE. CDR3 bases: TGTGCCAGCAGCGTAGCGCTAGATCCCACCTACGAGCAGTACTTC. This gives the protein CASSVALDPTYEQYF. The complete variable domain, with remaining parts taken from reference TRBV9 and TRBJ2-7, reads DSGVTQTPKHLITATGQRVTLRCSPRSGDLSVYWYQQSLDQGLQFLIQYYNGEERAKGNILERFSAQQFPDLHSELNLSSLELGDSALYFCASSVALDPTYEQYFGPGTRLTVT.

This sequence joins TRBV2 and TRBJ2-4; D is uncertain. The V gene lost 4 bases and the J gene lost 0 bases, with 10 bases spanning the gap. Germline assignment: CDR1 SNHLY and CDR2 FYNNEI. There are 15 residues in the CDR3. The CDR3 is CASSVETLAKNIQYF. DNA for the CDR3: TGTGCCAGCAGTGTAGAGACTCTAGCCAAAAACATTCAGTACTTC.

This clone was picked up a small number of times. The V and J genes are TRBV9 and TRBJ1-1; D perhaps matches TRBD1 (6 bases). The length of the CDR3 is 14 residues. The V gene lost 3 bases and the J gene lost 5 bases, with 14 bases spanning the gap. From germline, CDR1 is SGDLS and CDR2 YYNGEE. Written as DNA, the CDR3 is TGTGCCAGCAGCGCCCGGACAGAGAGGACTGAAGCTTTCTTT. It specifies CASSARTERTEAFF.

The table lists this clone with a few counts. The CDR3 region has the DNA TGTGCCAGCCCCCTTGGAAGCGGGCGCACAGATACGCAGTATTTT. The encoded protein is CASPLGSGRTDTQYF. The V call is TRBV27, the J call TRBJ2-3, with a tentative D call TRBD2 (6 bases). Looked up from germline, CDR1 is MNHEY and CDR2 is SMNVEV (reference sequence). CDR3 length equals 15 residues. V was shortened by 8 bases and J by 1 base, with 16 bases between the two germline ends.

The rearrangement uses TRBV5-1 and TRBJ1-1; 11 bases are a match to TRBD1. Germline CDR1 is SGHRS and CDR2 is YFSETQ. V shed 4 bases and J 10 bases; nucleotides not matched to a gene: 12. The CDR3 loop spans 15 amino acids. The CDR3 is CASSPLDRGPVGAFF. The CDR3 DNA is TGCGCCAGCAGCCCCCTGGACAGGGGGCCGGTTGGAGCTTTCTTT. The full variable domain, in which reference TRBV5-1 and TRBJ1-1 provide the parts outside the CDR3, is KAGVTQTPRYLIKTRGQQVTLSCSPISGHRSVSWYQQTPGQGLQFLFEYFSETQRNKGNFPGRFSGRQFSNSRSEMNVSTLELGDSALYLCASSPLDRGPVGAFFGQGTRLTVV.

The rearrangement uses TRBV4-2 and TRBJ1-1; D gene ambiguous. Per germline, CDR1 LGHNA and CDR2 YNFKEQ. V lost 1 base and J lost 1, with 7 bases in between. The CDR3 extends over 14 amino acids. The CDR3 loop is CASSQARQNTEAFF. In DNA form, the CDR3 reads TGTGCCAGCAGCCAAGCCCGACAGAACACTGAAGCTTTCTTT.

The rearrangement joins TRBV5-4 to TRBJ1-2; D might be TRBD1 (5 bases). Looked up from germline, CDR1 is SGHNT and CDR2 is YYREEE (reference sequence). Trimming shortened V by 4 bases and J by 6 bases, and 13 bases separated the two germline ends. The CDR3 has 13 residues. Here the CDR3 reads CASSRQGGDGYTF. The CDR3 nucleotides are TGTGCCAGCAGCCGTCAGGGTGGCGATGGCTACACCTTC.

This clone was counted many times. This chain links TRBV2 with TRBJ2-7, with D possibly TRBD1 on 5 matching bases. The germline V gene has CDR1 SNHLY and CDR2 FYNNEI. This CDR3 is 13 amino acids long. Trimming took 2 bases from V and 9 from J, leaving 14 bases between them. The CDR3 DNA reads TGTGCCAGCAGTGAAACAGGACCCATATTGCAGTACTTC. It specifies CASSETGPILQYF.

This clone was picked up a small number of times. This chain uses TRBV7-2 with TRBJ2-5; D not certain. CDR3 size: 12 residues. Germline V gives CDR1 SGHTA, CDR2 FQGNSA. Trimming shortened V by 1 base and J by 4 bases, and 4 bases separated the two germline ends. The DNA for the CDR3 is TGTGCCAGCAGCTTAGGGCTAGAGACCCAGTACTTC. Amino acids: CASSLGLETQYF.